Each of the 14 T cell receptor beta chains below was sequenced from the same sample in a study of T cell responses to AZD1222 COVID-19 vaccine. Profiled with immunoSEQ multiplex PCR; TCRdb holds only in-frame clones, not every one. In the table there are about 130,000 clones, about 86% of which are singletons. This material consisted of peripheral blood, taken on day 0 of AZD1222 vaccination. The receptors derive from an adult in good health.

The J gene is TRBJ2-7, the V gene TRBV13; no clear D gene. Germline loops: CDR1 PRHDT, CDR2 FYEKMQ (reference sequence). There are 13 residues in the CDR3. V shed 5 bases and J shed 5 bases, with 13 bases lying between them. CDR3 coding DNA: TGTGCCAGCAGCATCTTACGCCGGGACGAGCAGTACTTC. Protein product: CASSILRRDEQYF.

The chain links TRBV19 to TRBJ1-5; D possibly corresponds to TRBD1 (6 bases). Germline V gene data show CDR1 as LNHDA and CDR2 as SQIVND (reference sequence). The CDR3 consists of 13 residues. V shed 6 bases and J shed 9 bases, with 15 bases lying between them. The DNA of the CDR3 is TGTGCCAGTAGCCGTAGGACAGACGGGCCCCAGCATTTT. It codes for CASSRRTDGPQHF.

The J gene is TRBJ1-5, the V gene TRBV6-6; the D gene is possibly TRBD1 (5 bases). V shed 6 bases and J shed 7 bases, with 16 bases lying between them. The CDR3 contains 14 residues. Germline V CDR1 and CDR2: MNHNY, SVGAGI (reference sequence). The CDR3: CASSSRAGTQPQHF. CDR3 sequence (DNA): TGTGCCAGCAGCTCCCGGGCAGGGACCCAGCCCCAGCATTTT.

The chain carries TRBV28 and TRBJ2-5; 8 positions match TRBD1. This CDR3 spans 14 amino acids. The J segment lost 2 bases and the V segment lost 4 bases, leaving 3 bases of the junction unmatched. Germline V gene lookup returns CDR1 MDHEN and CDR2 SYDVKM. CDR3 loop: CASSSTGAQETQYF. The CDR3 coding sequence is TGTGCCAGCAGTTCGACAGGGGCTCAAGAGACCCAGTACTTC.

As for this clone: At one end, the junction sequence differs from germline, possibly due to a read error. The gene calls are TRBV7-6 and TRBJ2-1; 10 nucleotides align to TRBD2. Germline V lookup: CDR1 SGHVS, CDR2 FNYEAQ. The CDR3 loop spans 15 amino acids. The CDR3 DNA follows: TGTGCCAGCAGCATAGCGGGAGGCTCTCACAATGAGCAGTTCTTC. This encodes CASSIAGGSHNEQFF.

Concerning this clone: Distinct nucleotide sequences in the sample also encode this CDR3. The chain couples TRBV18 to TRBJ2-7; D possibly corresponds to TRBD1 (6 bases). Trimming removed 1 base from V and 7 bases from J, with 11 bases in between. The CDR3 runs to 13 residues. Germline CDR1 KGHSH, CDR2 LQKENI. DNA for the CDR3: TGTGCCAGCTCACCACGACAGGAGGATGAGCAGTACTTC. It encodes CASSPRQEDEQYF.

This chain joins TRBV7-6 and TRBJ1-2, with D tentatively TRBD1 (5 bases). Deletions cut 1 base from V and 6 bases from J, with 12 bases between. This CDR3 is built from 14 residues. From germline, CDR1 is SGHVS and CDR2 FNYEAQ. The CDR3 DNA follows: TGTGCCAGCAGCTTAGGGACTGGGGGGGATGGCTACACCTTC. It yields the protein CASSLGTGGDGYTF.

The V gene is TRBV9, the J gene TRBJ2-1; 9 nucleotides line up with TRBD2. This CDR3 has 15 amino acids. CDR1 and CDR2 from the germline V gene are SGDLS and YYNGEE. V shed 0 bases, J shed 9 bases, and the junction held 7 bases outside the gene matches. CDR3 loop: CASSVGGTSYPEQFF. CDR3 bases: TGTGCCAGCAGCGTAGGTGGGACTAGCTACCCTGAGCAGTTCTTC. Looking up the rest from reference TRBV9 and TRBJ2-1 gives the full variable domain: DSGVTQTPKHLITATGQRVTLRCSPRSGDLSVYWYQQSLDQGLQFLIQYYNGEERAKGNILERFSAQQFPDLHSELNLSSLELGDSALYFCASSVGGTSYPEQFFGPGTRLTVL.

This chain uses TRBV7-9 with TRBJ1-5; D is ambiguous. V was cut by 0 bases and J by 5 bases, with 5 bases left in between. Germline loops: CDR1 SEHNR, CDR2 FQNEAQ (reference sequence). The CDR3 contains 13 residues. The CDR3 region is CASSLADYQPQHF. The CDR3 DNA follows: TGTGCCAGCAGCTTAGCAGACTATCAGCCCCAGCATTTT.

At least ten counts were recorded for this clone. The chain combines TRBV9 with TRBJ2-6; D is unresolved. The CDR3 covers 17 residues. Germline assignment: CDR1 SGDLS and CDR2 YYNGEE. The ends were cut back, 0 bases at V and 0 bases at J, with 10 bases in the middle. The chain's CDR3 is CASSVESVSSGANVLTF. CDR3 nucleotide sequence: TGTGCCAGCAGCGTAGAATCGGTTAGCTCTGGGGCCAACGTCCTGACTTTC.

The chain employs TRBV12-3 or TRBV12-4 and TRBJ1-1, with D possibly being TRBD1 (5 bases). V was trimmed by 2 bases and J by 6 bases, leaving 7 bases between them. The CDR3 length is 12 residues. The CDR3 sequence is CASSLWGSEAFF. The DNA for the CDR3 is TGTGCCAGCAGTTTATGGGGGTCTGAAGCTTTCTTT.

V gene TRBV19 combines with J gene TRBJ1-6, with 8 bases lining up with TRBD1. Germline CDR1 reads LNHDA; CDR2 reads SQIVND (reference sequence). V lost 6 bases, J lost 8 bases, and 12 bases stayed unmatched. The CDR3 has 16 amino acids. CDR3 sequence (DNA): TGTGCCAGTAGGAATCGTGTAGACAGGGGAGATTCACCCCTCCACTTT. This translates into CASRNRVDRGDSPLHF.

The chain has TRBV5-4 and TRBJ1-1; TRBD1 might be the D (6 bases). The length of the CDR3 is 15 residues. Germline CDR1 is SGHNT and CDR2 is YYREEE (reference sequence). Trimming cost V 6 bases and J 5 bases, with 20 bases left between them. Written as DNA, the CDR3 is TGTGCCAGCATCCCCGGGCAGGGGTTGGGGACTGAAGCTTTCTTT. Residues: CASIPGQGLGTEAFF.

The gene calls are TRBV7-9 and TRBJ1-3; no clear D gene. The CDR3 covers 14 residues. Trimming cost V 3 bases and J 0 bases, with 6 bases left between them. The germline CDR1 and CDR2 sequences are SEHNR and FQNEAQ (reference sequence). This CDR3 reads CASSLAGSGNTIYF. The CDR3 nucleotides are TGTGCCAGCAGCTTGGCAGGCTCTGGAAACACCATATATTTT.